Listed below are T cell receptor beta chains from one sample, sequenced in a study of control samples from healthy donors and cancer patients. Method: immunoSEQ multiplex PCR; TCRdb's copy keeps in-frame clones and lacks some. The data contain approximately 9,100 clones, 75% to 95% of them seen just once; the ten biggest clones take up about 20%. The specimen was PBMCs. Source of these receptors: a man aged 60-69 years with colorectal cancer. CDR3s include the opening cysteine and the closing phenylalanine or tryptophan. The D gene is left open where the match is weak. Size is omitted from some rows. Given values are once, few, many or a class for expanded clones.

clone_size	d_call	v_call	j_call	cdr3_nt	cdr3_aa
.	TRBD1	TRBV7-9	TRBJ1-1	TGTGCCAGCAGCCGCCGCCGGGACAGGGGTCTGAACACTGAAGCTTTCTTT	CASSRRRDRGLNTEAFF
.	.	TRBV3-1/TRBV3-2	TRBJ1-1	TGTGCCAGCAGCCGACAGCGAAGTACTGAAGCTTTCTTT	CASSRQRSTEAFF
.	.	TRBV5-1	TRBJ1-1	TGCGCCAGCAGCTTGCAGTCGAACACTGAAGCTTTCTTT	CASSLQSNTEAFF
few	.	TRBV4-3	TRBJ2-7	TGCGCCAGCAGCCAAGAACCAACAGGGACCTCCTACGAGCAGTACTTC	CASSQEPTGTSYEQYF
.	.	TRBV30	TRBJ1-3	TGTGCCTGGAGTCAAGGATCTGGGGGAAACACCATATATTTT	CAWSQGSGGNTIYF
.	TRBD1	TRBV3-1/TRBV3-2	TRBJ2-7	TGTGCCAGCAGCCAATACCAGGGGGCCTACGAGCAGTACTTC	CASSQYQGAYEQYF
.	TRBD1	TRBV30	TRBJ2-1	TGTGCCTGGATAGGGGACAGGGGGCTTAATGAGCAGTTCTTC	CAWIGDRGLNEQFF
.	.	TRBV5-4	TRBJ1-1	TGTGCCAGCAGCTTGGTCGACAGCATGAACACTGAAGCTTTCTTT	CASSLVDSMNTEAFF
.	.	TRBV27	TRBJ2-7	TGTGCCAGCAGTTCCTTTCCGACAGCCCGCTCCTACGAGCAGTACTTC	CASSSFPTARSYEQYF
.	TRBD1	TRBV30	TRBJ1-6	TGTGCCTGGAGTGCCCGGACAGGGGGGTCACCCCTCCACTTT	CAWSARTGGSPLHF
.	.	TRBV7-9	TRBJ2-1	TGTGCCAGCAGCTCCCCGGGCAGGGGATCCTACAATGAGCAGTTCTTC	CASSSPGRGSYNEQFF
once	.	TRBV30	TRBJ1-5	TGTGCCTGGAGTGTAAGCAGCAATCAGCCCCAGCATTTT	CAWSVSSNQPQHF
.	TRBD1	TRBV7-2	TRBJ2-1	TGTGCCAGCAGCTTAATGCGGACAGGGGGCGGCGAGCAGTTCTTC	CASSLMRTGGGEQFF
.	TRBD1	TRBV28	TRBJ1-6	TGTGCCAGCAGTTTAACGGCCCAGGGACAGAGGAAGACCTATAATTCACCCCTCCACTTT	CASSLTAQGQRKTYNSPLHF
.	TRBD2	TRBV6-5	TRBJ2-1	TGTGCCAGCAGCCGGGGGGGGCGTTGGAATGAGCAGTTCTTC	CASSRGGRWNEQFF
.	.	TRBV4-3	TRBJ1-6	TGCGCCAGCAGCCAAGATCGGGGCAGCTACCCGTCCTATAATTCACCCCTCCACTTT	CASSQDRGSYPSYNSPLHF
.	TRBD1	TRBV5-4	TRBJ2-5	TGTGCCAGCAGCGGCGGGGGACAGGGCGAGACCCAGTACTTC	CASSGGGQGETQYF
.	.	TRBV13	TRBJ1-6	TGTGCCAGCAGCTTAGGCCCGGGAGGAGAATCACCCCTCCACTTT	CASSLGPGGESPLHF
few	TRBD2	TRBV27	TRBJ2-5	TGTGCCAGCAGTGCTGGGACTAGCGGGACACCCCGGGAGACCCAGTACTTC	CASSAGTSGTPRETQYF
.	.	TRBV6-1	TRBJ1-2	TGTGCCAGCAGATTGGGACCCTATGGCTACACCTTC	CASRLGPYGYTF
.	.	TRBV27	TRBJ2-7	TGTGCCAGCAGTTTTCTGCACGTTGCCAACGGGTACGAGCAGTACTTC	CASSFLHVANGYEQYF
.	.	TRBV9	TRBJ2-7	TGTGCCAGCAGCGTAGGGCAGAAGCCCTACGAGCAGTACTTC	CASSVGQKPYEQYF
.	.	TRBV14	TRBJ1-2	TGTGCCAGCAGCCAAGTCCGGGGAGCTAACTATGGCTACACCTTC	CASSQVRGANYGYTF
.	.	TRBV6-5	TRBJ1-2	TGTGCCAGCAGTTACTCGCAGGGCGGTAACTATGGCTACACCTTC	CASSYSQGGNYGYTF
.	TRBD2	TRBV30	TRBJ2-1	TGTGCCTGGCGTACTAGCGGGGGGAACTACCGGCAGTTCTTC	CAWRTSGGNYRQFF
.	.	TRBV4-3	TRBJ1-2	TGCGCCAGCAGCCAAGATGCCGGGGGGACCTATGGCTACACCTTC	CASSQDAGGTYGYTF
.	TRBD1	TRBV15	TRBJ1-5	TGTGCCACCAGCAGCCGGGACAGGGTACATCAGCCCCAGCATTTT	CATSSRDRVHQPQHF
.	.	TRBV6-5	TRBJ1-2	TGTGCCAGCAGACTGACGGGACGGATCTATGGCTACACCTTC	CASRLTGRIYGYTF
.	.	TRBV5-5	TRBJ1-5	TGTGCCAGCAGCGCCGGACAGAATCAGCCCCAGCATTTT	CASSAGQNQPQHF
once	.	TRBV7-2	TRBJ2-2	TGTGCCAGCAGCTTGGTCCTAGCTCCCGGGGAGCTGTTTTTT	CASSLVLAPGELFF
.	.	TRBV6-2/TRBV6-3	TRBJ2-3	TGTGCCAGCAGTCCCGCCGAGGAAACGCAGTATTTT	CASSPAEETQYF
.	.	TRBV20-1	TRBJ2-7	TGCAGTGCTAGTGACAGAATTTCCTACGAGCAGTACTTC	CSASDRISYEQYF
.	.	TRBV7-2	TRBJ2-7	TGTGCCAGCAGCACCCCTCCTTCCGAGCAGTACTTC	CASSTPPSEQYF
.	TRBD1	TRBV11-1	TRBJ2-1	TGTGCCAGCAGCTGGAACGTAGGGGACAGGGAAAGGTTCTTC	CASSWNVGDRERFF
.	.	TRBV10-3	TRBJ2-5	TGTGCCATCAGCCTGGGAGCAGGACAAGAGACCCAGTACTTC	CAISLGAGQETQYF
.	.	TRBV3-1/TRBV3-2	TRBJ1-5	TGTGCCAGCAGCCAAGGGCGACGGAGCAATCAGCCCCAGCATTTT	CASSQGRRSNQPQHF
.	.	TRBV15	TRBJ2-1	TGTGCCACCAGCAGAGGATCCAGGCCCTACAATGAGCAGTTCTTC	CATSRGSRPYNEQFF
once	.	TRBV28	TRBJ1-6	TGTGCCAGCAAATTCAGCTCCTATAATTCACCCCTCCACTTT	CASKFSSYNSPLHF